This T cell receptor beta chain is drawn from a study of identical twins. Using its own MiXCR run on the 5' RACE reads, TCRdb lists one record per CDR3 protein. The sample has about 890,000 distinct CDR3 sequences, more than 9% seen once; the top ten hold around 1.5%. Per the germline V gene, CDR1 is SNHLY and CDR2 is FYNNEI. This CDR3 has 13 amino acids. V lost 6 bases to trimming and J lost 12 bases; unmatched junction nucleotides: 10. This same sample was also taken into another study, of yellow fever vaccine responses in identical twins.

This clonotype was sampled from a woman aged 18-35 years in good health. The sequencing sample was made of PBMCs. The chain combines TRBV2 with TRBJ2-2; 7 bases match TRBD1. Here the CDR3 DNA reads TGTGCCAGCAGCCCGGGACAGCCTGAAAAGCTGTTTTTT. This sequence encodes CASSPGQPEKLFF.